The present entry profiles one T cell receptor (beta chain) with its context. Its antigen is not known. With V trimmed by 5 bases and J by 0 bases, 14 bases remained unmatched. CDR3 size: 18 residues. Germline CDR1 is WNHNN and CDR2 is SYGVQD (reference sequence). Patients were ruled out by autoimmune disease history or systemic immunosuppression. This sample was taken from a study of OX40 agonist ivuxolimab in advanced cancers. The study's findings and limits: Expanded clones tended on average to be more numerous among CD8+ T cells than CD4+. At 0.1 to 3.0 mg/kg and by week 6, CD4+ and CD8+ T cells in the blood had expanded clonally.

Profiled with immunoSEQ multiplex PCR; TCRdb holds only in-frame clones, not every one. This table has around 63,000 clones, around 91% appearing once. Sequenced here: CD4+ or CD8+ T cells sorted from blood, sampled in a trial of the OX40 agonist ivuxolimab. The clonotype was recovered from an adult with an advanced solid tumor such as melanoma, head and neck, liver or kidney cancer. The V call is TRBV10-1, the J call TRBJ2-3; 7 bases map to TRBD1. The DNA of the CDR3 is TGCGCCAGCAGTCCCGGGACAGCGAGTACCGGAAGCACAGATACGCAGTATTTT. Translated, it gives CASSPGTASTGSTDTQYF.